Listed below are T cell receptor beta chains from one sample, sequenced in a study of T cell responses to AZD1222 COVID-19 vaccine. TCRdb's table, derived via immunoSEQ multiplex PCR, lists solely in-frame clones and lacks some. This repertoire shows about 140,000 clones, 75% to 95% found once; its top ten account for approximately 3%. The material sequenced was peripheral blood, taken on day 0 of AZD1222 vaccination. These receptors came from an adult in good health. Both conserved end residues are part of each CDR3. Each record gives: clone size, V gene, D gene, J gene, CDR3 protein, CDR3 DNA. The D gene is left open where the match is weak. Rows give clone size only sometimes, using once, few, many, or a class for an expanded clone.

abundance: -
v_gene: TRBV6-5
d_gene: -
j_gene: TRBJ1-2
CDR3aa: CASSYSDRNYGYTF
CDR3nt: TGTGCCAGCAGTTACTCCGACAGAAACTATGGCTACACCTTC

abundance: -
v_gene: TRBV28
d_gene: -
j_gene: TRBJ1-5
CDR3aa: CASSPGGTAQIYQPQHF
CDR3nt: TGTGCCAGCAGTCCTGGTGGAACGGCCCAGATATATCAGCCCCAGCATTTT

abundance: -
v_gene: TRBV4-3
d_gene: -
j_gene: TRBJ2-7
CDR3aa: CASSQVTHGNEQYF
CDR3nt: TGCGCCAGCAGCCAAGTGACCCACGGCAACGAGCAGTACTTC

abundance: -
v_gene: TRBV5-6
d_gene: -
j_gene: TRBJ1-6
CDR3aa: CASRAGVRRENSPLHF
CDR3nt: TGTGCCAGCAGGGCCGGTGTGCGGCGGGAAAATTCACCCCTCCACTTT

abundance: -
v_gene: TRBV3-1/TRBV3-2
d_gene: -
j_gene: TRBJ2-3
CDR3aa: CASSLRDTQYF
CDR3nt: TGTGCCAGCAGCCTCAGGGATACGCAGTATTTT

abundance: once
v_gene: TRBV7-2
d_gene: -
j_gene: TRBJ2-7
CDR3aa: CASSFLGSGEQYF
CDR3nt: TGTGCCAGCAGCTTCCTCGGGAGTGGAGAGCAGTACTTC

abundance: -
v_gene: TRBV11-1
d_gene: TRBD1
j_gene: TRBJ1-4
CDR3aa: CASSPTGEVEKLFF
CDR3nt: TGTGCCAGCAGCCCAACAGGGGAGGTCGAAAAACTGTTTTTT

abundance: -
v_gene: TRBV29-1
d_gene: -
j_gene: TRBJ2-2
CDR3aa: CSVSWELNTGELFF
CDR3nt: TGCAGCGTATCGTGGGAGCTGAACACCGGGGAGCTGTTTTTT

abundance: -
v_gene: TRBV11-3
d_gene: -
j_gene: TRBJ2-5
CDR3aa: CASSPGGDKETQYF
CDR3nt: TGTGCCAGCAGCCCAGGGGGGGACAAAGAGACCCAGTACTTC

abundance: -
v_gene: TRBV19
d_gene: TRBD1
j_gene: TRBJ2-2
CDR3aa: CASRRQGALIGELFF
CDR3nt: TGTGCCAGTAGGAGACAGGGGGCGCTAATCGGGGAGCTGTTTTTT

abundance: -
v_gene: TRBV2
d_gene: -
j_gene: TRBJ2-6
CDR3aa: CASQQGRSGANVLTF
CDR3nt: TGTGCCAGCCAACAGGGAAGATCTGGGGCCAACGTCCTGACTTTC

abundance: -
v_gene: TRBV5-5
d_gene: TRBD1
j_gene: TRBJ2-2
CDR3aa: CASSNTGASGELFF
CDR3nt: TGTGCCAGCAGCAACACAGGGGCCAGCGGGGAGCTGTTTTTT

abundance: -
v_gene: TRBV5-6
d_gene: TRBD2
j_gene: TRBJ2-7
CDR3aa: CASSFGLVYEQYF
CDR3nt: TGTGCCAGCAGTTTCGGACTAGTCTACGAGCAGTACTTC

abundance: -
v_gene: TRBV5-1
d_gene: TRBD1
j_gene: TRBJ2-7
CDR3aa: CASRYRDRGDVEQYF
CDR3nt: TGCGCCAGCAGGTACCGGGACAGGGGTGACGTCGAGCAGTACTTC

abundance: -
v_gene: TRBV9
d_gene: TRBD1
j_gene: TRBJ1-6
CDR3aa: CASSVADRDPPLHF
CDR3nt: TGTGCCAGCAGCGTAGCGGACAGGGATCCACCCCTCCACTTT

abundance: once
v_gene: TRBV19
d_gene: -
j_gene: TRBJ1-1
CDR3aa: CASSISGPMNTEAFF
CDR3nt: TGTGCCAGTAGTATATCAGGGCCGATGAACACTGAAGCTTTCTTT

abundance: -
v_gene: TRBV7-9
d_gene: -
j_gene: TRBJ1-2
CDR3aa: CASSQTTANYGYTF
CDR3nt: TGTGCCAGCAGCCAGACGACGGCTAACTATGGCTACACCTTC

abundance: -
v_gene: TRBV7-8
d_gene: -
j_gene: TRBJ1-4
CDR3aa: CASRGAAWEEKLFF
CDR3nt: TGTGCCAGCAGGGGGGCAGCTTGGGAAGAAAAACTGTTTTTT

abundance: -
v_gene: TRBV6-1
d_gene: -
j_gene: TRBJ1-5
CDR3aa: CASSEVGTNQPQHF
CDR3nt: TGTGCCAGCAGTGAAGTGGGGACCAATCAGCCCCAGCATTTT

abundance: -
v_gene: TRBV19
d_gene: -
j_gene: TRBJ2-7
CDR3aa: CASSMVKGGEQYF
CDR3nt: TGTGCCAGTAGTATGGTTAAGGGGGGCGAGCAGTACTTC

abundance: -
v_gene: TRBV2
d_gene: TRBD2
j_gene: TRBJ2-1
CDR3aa: CASKGWTSVYNEQFF
CDR3nt: TGTGCCAGCAAGGGGTGGACTAGCGTCTACAATGAGCAGTTCTTC

abundance: -
v_gene: TRBV28
d_gene: -
j_gene: TRBJ2-3
CDR3aa: CASSGRSGALTDTQYF
CDR3nt: TGTGCCAGCAGTGGACGATCGGGGGCCCTCACAGATACGCAGTATTTT

abundance: -
v_gene: TRBV7-9
d_gene: TRBD2
j_gene: TRBJ2-1
CDR3aa: CASRWTSGSNEQFF
CDR3nt: TGTGCCAGCAGGTGGACTAGCGGGTCTAATGAGCAGTTCTTC

abundance: once
v_gene: TRBV6-5
d_gene: -
j_gene: TRBJ2-7
CDR3aa: CASSPSRWEQYF
CDR3nt: TGTGCCAGCAGTCCATCACGTTGGGAGCAGTACTTC

abundance: few
v_gene: TRBV6-5
d_gene: TRBD2
j_gene: TRBJ2-7
CDR3aa: CASSFYGRTDEQYF
CDR3nt: TGTGCCAGCAGTTTTTACGGGAGGACTGACGAGCAGTACTTC

abundance: -
v_gene: TRBV21-1
d_gene: -
j_gene: TRBJ1-5
CDR3aa: CASSKRSHSENSNQPQHF
CDR3nt: TGTGCCAGCAGCAAAAGAAGTCACAGCGAAAATAGCAATCAGCCCCAGCATTTT

abundance: -
v_gene: TRBV5-1
d_gene: -
j_gene: TRBJ1-2
CDR3aa: CASSWEPPNYGYTF
CDR3nt: TGCGCCAGCAGCTGGGAACCCCCTAACTATGGCTACACCTTC

abundance: once
v_gene: TRBV4-1
d_gene: -
j_gene: TRBJ2-1
CDR3aa: CASSQRSVGNRNEQFF
CDR3nt: TGCGCCAGCAGCCAGAGGAGCGTGGGCAATCGGAATGAGCAGTTCTTC

abundance: -
v_gene: TRBV27
d_gene: TRBD1
j_gene: TRBJ1-5
CDR3aa: CASSPGQVNQPQHF
CDR3nt: TGTGCCAGCTCCCCGGGACAGGTCAATCAGCCCCAGCATTTT

abundance: once
v_gene: TRBV12-5
d_gene: -
j_gene: TRBJ1-6
CDR3aa: CASGLSGFGSPLHF
CDR3nt: TGTGCTAGTGGTTTATCGGGTTTTGGTTCACCCCTCCACTTT

abundance: -
v_gene: TRBV7-9
d_gene: -
j_gene: TRBJ2-3
CDR3aa: CASSFVGTDTQYF
CDR3nt: TGTGCCAGCAGCTTCGTAGGGACAGATACGCAGTATTTT

abundance: -
v_gene: TRBV5-6
d_gene: TRBD1
j_gene: TRBJ1-5
CDR3aa: CASSLIGQGQPQHF
CDR3nt: TGTGCCAGCAGCCTAATCGGACAGGGACAGCCCCAGCATTTT

abundance: -
v_gene: TRBV13
d_gene: TRBD2
j_gene: TRBJ2-1
CDR3aa: CASSRPGTSGSSYNEQFF
CDR3nt: TGTGCCAGCAGCCGTCCCGGGACTAGCGGGAGCTCCTACAATGAGCAGTTCTTC

abundance: -
v_gene: TRBV13
d_gene: TRBD1
j_gene: TRBJ1-2
CDR3aa: CASSQTGGAISF
CDR3nt: TGTGCCAGCAGCCAAACAGGGGGCGCGATCTCCTTC

abundance: -
v_gene: TRBV4-3
d_gene: -
j_gene: TRBJ2-1
CDR3aa: CASSQGRINEQFF
CDR3nt: TGCGCCAGCAGCCAGGGGCGAATTAATGAGCAGTTCTTC

abundance: -
v_gene: TRBV3-1/TRBV3-2
d_gene: -
j_gene: TRBJ1-2
CDR3aa: CASSQDYRAGGYTF
CDR3nt: TGTGCCAGCAGCCAAGATTACCGGGCAGGGGGCTACACCTTC

abundance: -
v_gene: TRBV11-3
d_gene: -
j_gene: TRBJ2-7
CDR3aa: CASSLVWGDYEQYF
CDR3nt: TGTGCCAGCAGCTTGGTCTGGGGTGACTACGAGCAGTACTTC